The 2 T cell receptor beta chains below all came from one sample that was sequenced in a study of blood T cell repertoires in COVID-19 (dated by TCRdb to about 2020). Library preparation was by the immunoSEQ multiplex PCR assay. In TCRdb, the immuneACCESS table is reduced to in-frame sequences with V and J assigned. These tables do not hold every clone; where another copy was compared, an unresolved V gene accounts for under half, and the others remain unexplained. The sample has around 68,000 clones on record, less than 90% of them singletons. The biggest ten clones account for about 2.9% of the sample. The sequenced material came from peripheral blood. All receptors derive from a man of 80 years or more with acute or convalescent COVID-19.

The rearrangement links TRBV5-8 to TRBJ1-2; D perhaps matches TRBD1 (5 bases). The germline V gene has CDR1 SGHTS and CDR2 YDEGEE. The germline V and J ends were trimmed by 0 bases and 4 bases, with 13 bases remaining between them. This CDR3 is built from 15 residues. The CDR3 DNA is TGTGCCAGCAGCTTGGATCAGGGACTCCTCTATGGCTACACCTTC. This codes for CASSLDQGLLYGYTF.

The chain links TRBV12-3 or TRBV12-4 to TRBJ1-2; 10 bases are shared with TRBD1. The ends lost 4 bases at V and 9 bases at J; junction bases unmatched: 5. There are 13 residues in the CDR3. CDR3 DNA: TGTGCCAGCAGTTCCGGGACAGGGGATCGCTACACCTTC. This translates into CASSSGTGDRYTF.